This T cell receptor beta chain was recorded in a study of T cell responses to AZD1222 COVID-19 vaccine. Findings of the study overall: Regions 160-218 and 743-854 dominated among vaccine-associated CD4 TCRs spanning spike. A rise in Spike-specific TCR breadth and depth followed two AZD1222 doses. Targets within unmutated variant regions were reportedly found for nearly half of spike-specific TCRs.

Assay used: immunoSEQ multiplex PCR; TCRdb lists only in-frame clones, some missing. This sample yields about 140,000 clones, of which about 86% are seen a single time; around 5% belongs to the top ten. A note on this clone: What it binds is unknown.

The length of the CDR3 is 13 residues. V lost 7 bases and J lost 9, with 13 bases in between. Germline V lookup: CDR1 MNHEY, CDR2 SVGAGI. This clonotype originated in an adult who received the AZD1222 COVID-19 vaccine. The J gene is TRBJ1-6, the V gene TRBV6-5; perhaps TRBD1 as D (6 bases). Sample: peripheral blood, taken 28 days after the second AZD1222 dose. In DNA form, the CDR3 reads TGTGCCAGCACACGGGGAGGGGGTTCACCCCTCCACTTT. Encoded protein: CASTRGGGSPLHF.